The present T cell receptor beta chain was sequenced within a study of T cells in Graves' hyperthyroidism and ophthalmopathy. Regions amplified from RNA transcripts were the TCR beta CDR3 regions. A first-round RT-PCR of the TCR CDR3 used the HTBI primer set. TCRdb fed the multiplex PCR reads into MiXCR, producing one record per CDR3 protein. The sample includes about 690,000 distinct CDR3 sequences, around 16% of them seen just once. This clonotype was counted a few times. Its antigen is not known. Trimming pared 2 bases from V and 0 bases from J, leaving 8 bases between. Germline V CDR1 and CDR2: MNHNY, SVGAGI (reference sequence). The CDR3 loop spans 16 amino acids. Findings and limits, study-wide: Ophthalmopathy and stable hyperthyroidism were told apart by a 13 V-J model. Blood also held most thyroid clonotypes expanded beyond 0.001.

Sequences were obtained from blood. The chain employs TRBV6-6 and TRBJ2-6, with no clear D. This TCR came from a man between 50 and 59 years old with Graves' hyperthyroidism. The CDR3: CASSYALTSGANVLTF. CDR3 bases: TGTGCCAGCAGTTACGCACTGACCTCTGGGGCCAACGTCCTGACTTTC.